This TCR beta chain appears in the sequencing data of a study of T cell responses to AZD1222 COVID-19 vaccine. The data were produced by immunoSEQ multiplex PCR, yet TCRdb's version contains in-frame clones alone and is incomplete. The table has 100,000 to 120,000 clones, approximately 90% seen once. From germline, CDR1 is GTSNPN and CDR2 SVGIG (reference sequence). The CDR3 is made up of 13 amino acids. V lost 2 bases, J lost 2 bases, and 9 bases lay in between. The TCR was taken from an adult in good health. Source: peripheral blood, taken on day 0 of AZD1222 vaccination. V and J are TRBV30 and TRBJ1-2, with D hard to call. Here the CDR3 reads CAWSQELNYGYTF. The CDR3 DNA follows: TGTGCCTGGAGTCAGGAACTAAACTATGGCTACACCTTC.